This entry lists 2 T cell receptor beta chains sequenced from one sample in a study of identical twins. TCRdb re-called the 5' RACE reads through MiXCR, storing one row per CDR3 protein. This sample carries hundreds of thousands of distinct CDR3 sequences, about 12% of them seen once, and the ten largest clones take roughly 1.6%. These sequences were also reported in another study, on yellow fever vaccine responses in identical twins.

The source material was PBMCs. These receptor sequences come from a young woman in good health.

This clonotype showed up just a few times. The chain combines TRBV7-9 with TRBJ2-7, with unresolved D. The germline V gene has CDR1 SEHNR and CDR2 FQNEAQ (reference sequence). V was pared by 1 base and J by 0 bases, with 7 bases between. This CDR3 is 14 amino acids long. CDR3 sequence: CASSLEASSYEQYV. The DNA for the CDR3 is TGTGCCAGCAGCTTAGAGGCAAGCTCCTACGAGCAGTACGTC.

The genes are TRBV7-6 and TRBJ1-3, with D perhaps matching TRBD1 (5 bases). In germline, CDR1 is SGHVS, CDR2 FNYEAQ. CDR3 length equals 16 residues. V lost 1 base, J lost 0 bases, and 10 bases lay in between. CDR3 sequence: CASSLERGTSGNTIYF. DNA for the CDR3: TGTGCCAGCAGCTTAGAGAGGGGAACCTCTGGAAACACCATATATTTT.